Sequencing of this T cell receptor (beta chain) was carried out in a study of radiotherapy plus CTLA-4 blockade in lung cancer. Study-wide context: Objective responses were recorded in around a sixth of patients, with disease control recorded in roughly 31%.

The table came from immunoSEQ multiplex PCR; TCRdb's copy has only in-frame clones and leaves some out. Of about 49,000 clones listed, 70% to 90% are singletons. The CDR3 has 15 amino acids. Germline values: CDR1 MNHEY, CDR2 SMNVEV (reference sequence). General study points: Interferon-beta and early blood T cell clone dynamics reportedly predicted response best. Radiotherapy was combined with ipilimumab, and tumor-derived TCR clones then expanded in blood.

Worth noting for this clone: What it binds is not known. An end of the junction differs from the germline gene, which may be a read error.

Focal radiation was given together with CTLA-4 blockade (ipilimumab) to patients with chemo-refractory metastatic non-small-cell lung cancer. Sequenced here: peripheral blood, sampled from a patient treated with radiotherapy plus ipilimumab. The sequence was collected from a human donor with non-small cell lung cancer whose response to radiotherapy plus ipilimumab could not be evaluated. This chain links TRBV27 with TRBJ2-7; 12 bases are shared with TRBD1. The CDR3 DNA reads TGTGCCAGCAGTTTATCGGGACAGGGGGCGTACGGGCAGTACTTC. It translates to CASSLSGQGAYGQYF.